The 19 T cell receptor beta chains given below trace back to one sample, sequenced in a study of T-cell memory formation after mild COVID-19. From the 5' RACE reads, TCRdb called clonotypes with MiXCR, one entry per CDR3 protein. The sample lists some 150,000 distinct CDR3 sequences; roughly a fifth were seen once. Sequencing was performed on PBMCs or a T cell subset sorted from them (not recorded which). Source of these receptors: an adult woman who had mild COVID-19 (a few samples of this study predate the infection). Cell type and time point are not known.

This clonotype appeared a few times. The chain is built from TRBV12-3 or TRBV12-4 and TRBJ1-2, with a weak D call TRBD1 (5 bases). The CDR3 covers 13 residues. Trimming stripped 4 bases from V and 4 bases from J, with 10 bases between. The DNA of the CDR3 is TGTGCCAGCAGTTCTTTAGGGGCCTATGGCTACACCTTC. This gives the protein CASSSLGAYGYTF.

This sequence joins TRBV10-3 and TRBJ2-3; D perhaps matches TRBD2 (5 bases). The CDR3 loop spans 15 amino acids. V lost 8 bases to trimming and J lost 0 bases, with 15 bases between them. Germline-derived CDR1 and CDR2 are ENHRY and SYGVKD. CDR3 region: CAILGSALSTDTQYF. DNA of the CDR3: TGTGCCATCCTGGGGAGTGCCCTTAGCACAGATACGCAGTATTTT.

The CDR3 reads CASSLGGQGALRGYTF. The DNA of the CDR3 is TGTGCCAGCAGTTTAGGCGGGCAGGGGGCTCTAAGAGGCTACACCTTC. The chain joins TRBV12-3 or TRBV12-4 to TRBJ1-2; 8 nucleotides agree with TRBD1. CDR3 length equals 16 residues. J lost 8 bases, V lost 1 base, and 12 bases had no gene match.

This clonotype was seen a few times. V gene TRBV7-9 combines with J gene TRBJ1-1; maybe TRBD1 (6 bases). The V gene's germline CDR1 is SEHNR and CDR2 FQNEAQ (reference sequence). The CDR3 is 13 amino acids. The germline V and J ends were trimmed by 3 bases and 5 bases, with 10 bases remaining between them. CDR3 sequence reads: CASSFQRGTEAFF. DNA of the CDR3: TGTGCCAGCAGCTTCCAAAGGGGGACTGAAGCTTTCTTT.

This sequence joins TRBV5-8 and TRBJ2-3, with 11 positions matching TRBD2. Per germline, CDR1 SGHTS and CDR2 YDEGEE. V shed 4 bases and J 2 bases; nucleotides not matched to a gene: 3. The CDR3 is 15 residues long. The CDR3 spells CASSLGLAVTDTQYF. CDR3 sequence (DNA): TGTGCCAGCAGCCTGGGACTAGCGGTCACAGATACGCAGTATTTT. Full variable domain (outside the CDR3, taken from reference TRBV5-8 and TRBJ2-3): EAGVTQSPTHLIKTRGQQATLRCSPISGHTSVYWYQQALGLGLQFLLWYDEGEERNRGNFPPRFSGRQFPNYSSELNVNALELEDSALYLCASSLGLAVTDTQYFGPGTRLTVL.

This sequence joins TRBV7-2 and TRBJ1-1; D is uncertain. Trimming took off 3 bases at V and 5 bases at J, with 10 bases between the two ends. This CDR3 is 13 amino acids long. Germline assignment: CDR1 SGHTA and CDR2 FQGNSA. The CDR3 spells CASSFSPMTEAFF. The CDR3 bases are TGTGCCAGCAGCTTCAGCCCGATGACTGAAGCTTTCTTT.

This clonotype was found a few times. This chain links TRBV20-1 with TRBJ2-3; no clear D. This CDR3 contains 14 residues. The germline V gene has CDR1 DFQATT and CDR2 SNEGSKA (reference sequence). V lost 4 bases and J lost 8, with 19 bases in between. The CDR3 loop reads CSANGPESSGTQYF. CDR3 DNA sequence: TGCAGTGCTAACGGCCCGGAGTCCAGTGGTACGCAGTATTTT.

The CDR3 region has the DNA TGTGCCAGCAGTGGAGGCCTGGCGGCTAGCGGCACAGATACGCAGTATTTT. Translated: CASSGGLAASGTDTQYF. The chain links TRBV6-1 to TRBJ2-3, with D possibly being TRBD2 (6 bases). This CDR3 region has 17 residues. The V end lost 4 bases, the J end lost 1 base, and 18 bases lay between the germline ends. The germline gives CDR1 MNHNS, CDR2 SASEGT.

This clonotype came up once. The chain uses TRBV7-3 and TRBJ2-1; 9 nucleotides align to TRBD1. Germline assignment: CDR1 SGHTA and CDR2 FQGTGA. This CDR3 has 14 residues. V shed 3 bases and J 8 bases; nucleotides not matched to a gene: 5. The CDR3 loop reads CASSLDRGRDEQFF. As DNA, the CDR3 is TGTGCCAGCAGCTTGGACAGGGGACGGGATGAGCAGTTCTTC.

This clonotype has only a few counts. The chain recombines TRBV7-2 with TRBJ1-1, with D perhaps TRBD1 (6 bases). V was clipped by 3 bases and J by 7 bases, with 15 bases between them. The CDR3 sequence is 14 residues long. Germline CDR1 and CDR2: SGHTA and FQGNSA. The CDR3 coding sequence is TGTGCCAGCAGCTTTCGGGGGGCGGGAGGTGAAGCTTTCTTT. Its translation: CASSFRGAGGEAFF.

This clonotype came up a few times. V gene TRBV20-1 combines with J gene TRBJ2-5; D is possibly TRBD2 (7 bases). This CDR3 region has 13 residues. Per germline, CDR1 DFQATT and CDR2 SNEGSKA (reference sequence). The ends were cut back, 6 bases at V and 7 bases at J, with 18 bases in the middle. CDR3 sequence: CSASTGGAGTQYF. The CDR3 DNA reads TGCAGTGCCTCGACGGGGGGCGCGGGGACCCAGTACTTC.

This clonotype has a handful of counts. The rearrangement joins TRBV6-1 to TRBJ2-3; 13 bases are a match to TRBD2. V lost 6 bases to trimming and J lost 1 base; unmatched junction nucleotides: 4. Germline CDR1 is MNHNS and CDR2 is SASEGT. The CDR3 is 16 amino acids. CDR3 nucleotide sequence: TGTGCCAGCAGCTTGGGACTAGCGGGGCGCACAGATACGCAGTATTTT. Its protein product is CASSLGLAGRTDTQYF.

This clonotype showed up just a few times. J is TRBJ2-4 and V is TRBV6-2 or TRBV6-3; D possibly matches TRBD1 or TRBD2 (5 bases each). This CDR3 region has 15 residues. Between the trimmed V and J ends, which lost 5 bases and 7 bases, there was a span of 18 bases. Germline values: CDR1 MNHEY, CDR2 SVGEGT. The CDR3, as DNA: TGTGCCAGCAGTAGCCGGGGCGAGCAGCTTAACATTCAGTACTTC. Its protein is CASSSRGEQLNIQYF.

The chain employs TRBV4-3 and TRBJ1-1; perhaps TRBD1 as D (6 bases). The germline gives CDR1 LGHNA, CDR2 YSLEER. The V gene lost 4 bases and the J gene lost 0 bases, with 15 bases spanning the gap. The CDR3 is 16 amino acids. In DNA form, the CDR3 reads TGCGCCAGCAGCCCCATGGGGGGGCGATTGAACACTGAAGCTTTCTTT. Translated, it gives CASSPMGGRLNTEAFF.

There are a few counts of this clonotype. The chain is built from TRBV2 and TRBJ1-1, with D perhaps TRBD1 (5 bases). CDR3 size: 13 residues. V was shortened by 7 bases and J by 4 bases, with 13 bases between the two germline ends. Germline V CDR1 and CDR2: SNHLY, FYNNEI. Here the CDR3 reads CASTREGSTEAFF. CDR3 DNA: TGTGCCAGCACCCGCGAGGGGAGCACTGAAGCTTTCTTT.

The rearrangement uses TRBV5-1 and TRBJ2-3; tentative D call: TRBD1 (5 bases). CDR3 length: 15 amino acids. Trimming removed 0 bases from V and 4 bases from J, with 12 bases in between. Germline-derived CDR1 and CDR2 are SGHRS and YFSETQ. The CDR3 sequence: CASSLAHIGADTQYF. CDR3 bases: TGCGCCAGCAGCTTGGCCCATATAGGGGCAGATACGCAGTATTTT.

This clonotype was seen at least ten times. The V call is TRBV7-9, the J call TRBJ2-3; no clear D. This CDR3 region has 11 residues. In germline, CDR1 is SEHNR, CDR2 FQNEAQ (reference sequence). Trimming pared 6 bases from V and 6 bases from J, leaving 7 bases between. The CDR3 reads CASRNGDTQYF. CDR3 in DNA: TGTGCCAGCAGAAATGGGGATACGCAGTATTTT. Together with reference TRBV7-9 and TRBJ2-3, the CDR3 gives the full variable domain: DTGVSQNPRHKITKRGQNVTFRCDPISEHNRLYWYRQTLGQGPEFLTYFQNEAQLEKSRLLSDRFSAERPKGSFSTLEIQRTEQGDSAMYLCASRNGDTQYFGPGTRLTVL.

This clonotype turned up a few times. This chain uses TRBV15 with TRBJ1-1, with 8 bases identical to TRBD1. There are 14 residues in the CDR3. CDR1 is LNHNV and CDR2 is YYDKDF in the germline V gene (reference sequence). V was pared by 4 bases and J by 5 bases, with 6 bases of the junction left unmatched. CDR3 coding DNA: TGTGCCACCAGCATAGACAGGGGAGGGACTGAAGCTTTCTTT. This encodes CATSIDRGGTEAFF.

Ten or more counts support this clonotype. The V call is TRBV12-3 or TRBV12-4, the J call TRBJ2-5, with D possibly being TRBD1 (6 bases). The V end was cut by 10 bases, the J end by 4 bases, with 16 bases between. The CDR3 spans 13 residues. CDR3 sequence: CAISRRGRETQYF. In DNA, the CDR3 is TGTGCCATCTCGCGCAGGGGCCGAGAGACCCAGTACTTC.